One T cell receptor (beta chain) is described in this entry. The source of the sample is a study of blood T cell repertoires in COVID-19. Using immunoSEQ multiplex PCR, the repertoire was profiled, and TCRdb retains in-frame clones only, with some absent. The sample contains 250,000 or so clones, about 85% of which appear only once. Germline V gives CDR1 LNHDA, CDR2 SQIVND (reference sequence). This CDR3 comprises 14 residues. The V gene lost 4 bases and the J gene lost 4 bases, with 13 bases spanning the gap. The clonotype comes from a man younger than 40 who had recovered from COVID-19. The V and J genes are TRBV19 and TRBJ1-2, with a tentative D call TRBD1 (6 bases). Material for sequencing was PBMCs or T cells enriched from blood (not recorded which). This chain's CDR3 is CASSKGDIGYGYTF. CDR3 coding DNA: TGTGCCAGTAGTAAGGGGGACATTGGCTATGGCTACACCTTC.